This T cell receptor beta chain was identified during a study of T cells in Graves' hyperthyroidism and ophthalmopathy. A lack of ophthalmopathy progression within 18 months defined stable Graves' hyperthyroidism. Amplification yielded TCR beta CDR3 regions, with RNA transcripts as the source. A first-round RT-PCR of the TCR CDR3 used the HTBI primer set. TCRdb used MiXCR to reprocess the multiplex PCR reads, holding one entry per CDR3 protein. The sample yields hundreds of thousands of distinct CDR3 sequences, roughly 13% seen once. Many counts were recorded for this clonotype. The target antigen is unknown. Trimming left V 2 bases short and J 0 bases short, with 8 bases between. The CDR3 extends over 15 amino acids. Germline loops: CDR1 SGHTS, CDR2 YDEGEE. The study's findings and limits: Blood also contained most expanded thyroid clonotypes above 0.001.

The source is a woman aged 18 to 35 with Graves' hyperthyroidism. The sample was blood. The genes are TRBV5-8 and TRBJ1-4, with a weak D call TRBD1 (6 bases). CDR3 nucleotides: TGTGCCAGCAGCTTACGACAGGCAACTAATGAAAAACTGTTTTTT. Residues: CASSLRQATNEKLFF.